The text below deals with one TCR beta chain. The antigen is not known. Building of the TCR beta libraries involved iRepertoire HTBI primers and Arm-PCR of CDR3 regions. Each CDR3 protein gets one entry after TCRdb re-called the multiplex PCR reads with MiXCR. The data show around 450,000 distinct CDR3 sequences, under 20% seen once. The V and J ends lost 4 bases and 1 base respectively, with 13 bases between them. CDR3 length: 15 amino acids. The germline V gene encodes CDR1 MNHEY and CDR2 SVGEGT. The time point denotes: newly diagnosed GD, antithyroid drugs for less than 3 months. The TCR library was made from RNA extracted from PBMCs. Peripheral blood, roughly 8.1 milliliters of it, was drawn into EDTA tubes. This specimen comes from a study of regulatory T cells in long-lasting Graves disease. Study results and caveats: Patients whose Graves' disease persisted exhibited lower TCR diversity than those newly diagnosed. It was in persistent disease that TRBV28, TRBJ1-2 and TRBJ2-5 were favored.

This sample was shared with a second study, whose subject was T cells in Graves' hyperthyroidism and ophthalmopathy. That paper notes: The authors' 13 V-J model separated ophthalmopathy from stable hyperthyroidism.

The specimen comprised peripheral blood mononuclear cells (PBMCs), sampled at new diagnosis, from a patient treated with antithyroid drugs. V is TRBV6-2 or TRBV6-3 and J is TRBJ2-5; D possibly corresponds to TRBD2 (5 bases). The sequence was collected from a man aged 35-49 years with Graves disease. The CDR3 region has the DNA TGTGCCAGCAGTTCCTCAAGGACTGCCCAAGAGACCCAGTACTTC. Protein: CASSSSRTAQETQYF.